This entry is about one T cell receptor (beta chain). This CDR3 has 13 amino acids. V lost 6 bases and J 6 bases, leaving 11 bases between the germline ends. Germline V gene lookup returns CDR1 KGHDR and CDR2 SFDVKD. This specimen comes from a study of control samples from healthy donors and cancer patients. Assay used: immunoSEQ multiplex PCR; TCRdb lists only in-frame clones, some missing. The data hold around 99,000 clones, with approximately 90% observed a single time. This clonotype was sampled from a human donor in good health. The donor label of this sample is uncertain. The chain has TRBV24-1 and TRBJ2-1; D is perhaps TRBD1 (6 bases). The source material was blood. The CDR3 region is CATSQGYGNEQFF. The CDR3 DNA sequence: TGTGCCACCAGTCAGGGGTACGGCAATGAGCAGTTCTTC.